The clone carrying this T cell receptor (beta chain) turned up a few times. The antigen is undetermined. These data come from a study of shared clonotypes between healthy human individuals. Notes on the study in general: Among donors, sharing of clonotypes was expected to be affected by sequencing depth. Blood alone was sampled, and tissue repertoires likely differ.

Produced via immunoSEQ multiplex PCR; TCRdb's table is partial and in-frame only. The data show roughly 490,000 clones, with 76% seen just once and 10% to 15% held by the top ten. V shed 1 base and J shed 5 bases, with 11 bases lying between them. This CDR3 comprises 14 residues. From germline, CDR1 is SNHLY and CDR2 FYNNEI. This clonotype was obtained from a woman between 35 and 50 years old in good health. Some clones in this sample may be carry-over from other donors' samples. This chain uses TRBV2 with TRBJ2-5; D perhaps matches TRBD1 (6 bases). The sequenced sample was PBMCs. In nucleotides, the CDR3 is TGTGCCAGCAGTGAAGAGCGCAGGGGCGAGACCCAGTACTTC. Amino acids: CASSEERRGETQYF.